Listed below are T cell receptor beta chains from one sample, sequenced in a study of tissue T cells after allogeneic stem cell transplantation. Data came from immunoSEQ multiplex PCR; TCRdb stores just in-frame clones and leaves some out. Of about 26,000 clones listed, under 95% are singletons. The source material was blood, sampled before transplantation. The source of these receptors is a male donor aged 60 or over who later had graft-versus-host disease after an allogeneic stem cell transplant. The CDR3 runs from the conserved cysteine through the conserved F or W. D genes are given only for firm matches. Clone size is shown for a subset of rows, as once, few, many or a class of expanded clone.

d_gene	j_gene	v_gene	abundance	CDR3nt	CDR3aa
TRBD2	TRBJ2-1	TRBV3-1/TRBV3-2	-	TGTGCCAGCAGCCCCTTAACTAGCGGGAGAGGGGATGAGCAGTTCTTC	CASSPLTSGRGDEQFF
TRBD1	TRBJ1-2	TRBV7-3	-	TGTGCCAGCAGCTCCTACAGGGGTTCCGGCTACACCTTC	CASSSYRGSGYTF
-	TRBJ1-2	TRBV4-1	-	TGCGCCAGCAGCCAAGCTTCTCCGGGCGGAGGTAGCTATGGCTACACCTTC	CASSQASPGGGSYGYTF
TRBD2	TRBJ2-7	TRBV7-2	-	TGTGCCACCCAAAAGAGGGGACTAGCCACCTCCTACGAGCAGTACTTC	CATQKRGLATSYEQYF
-	TRBJ1-6	TRBV6-4	-	TGTGCCAGCAGCGCCGGGACACAAAATTCACCCCTCCACTTT	CASSAGTQNSPLHF
TRBD2	TRBJ2-1	TRBV20-1	-	TGCAGTGCTAGTAGCGGGATCCGTATGAATGAGCAGTTCTTC	CSASSGIRMNEQFF
-	TRBJ2-5	TRBV27	-	TGTGCCAGCAGTTTTACAGGGTACCAAGAGACCCAGTACTTC	CASSFTGYQETQYF
TRBD2	TRBJ2-1	TRBV29-1	-	TGCAGCGTTGATATAGGGGGCGGGAGGGCTAACAATGAGCAGTTCTTC	CSVDIGGGRANNEQFF
-	TRBJ1-6	TRBV11-1	-	TGTGCCAGCAGCCCCCTCTTCAATTCACCCCTCCACTTT	CASSPLFNSPLHF
-	TRBJ2-1	TRBV7-9	large	TGTGCCAGCAGCTTATATACTACCTCCTACAATGAGCAGTTCTTC	CASSLYTTSYNEQFF
TRBD1	TRBJ2-7	TRBV28	-	TGTGCCAGCCCCCCCGACAGGGGGCGATCCTACGAGCAGTACTTC	CASPPDRGRSYEQYF
-	TRBJ2-1	TRBV4-2	-	TGTGCCAGCAGCCACCACGGGACTGCGAGCTCCTACAATGAGCAGTTCTTC	CASSHHGTASSYNEQFF
TRBD1	TRBJ1-1	TRBV6-1	-	TGTGCCAGCAGTGAAGGGGACAGAGGATTACTCACGAGGGCTTTCTTT	CASSEGDRGLLTRAFF
-	TRBJ2-7	TRBV5-1	-	TGCGCCAGCAGCTTTCAGGGACTTTCCTCCTACGAGCAGTACTTC	CASSFQGLSSYEQYF
TRBD2	TRBJ2-5	TRBV20-1	-	TGCAGTGCTAGTTTGTCTAGCGGGATGGGGGGAGAGACCCAGTACTTC	CSASLSSGMGGETQYF
-	TRBJ1-1	TRBV7-2	-	TGTGCCAGCAGCTTAAGTACTGGCTCCGGAGCTTTCTTT	CASSLSTGSGAFF
TRBD1	TRBJ1-5	TRBV4-1	-	TGCGCCAGCAGCCAAGATGGGACAGGGAATTTTTATCAGCCCCAGCATTTT	CASSQDGTGNFYQPQHF
-	TRBJ2-5	TRBV2	-	TGTGCCAGCAGTTGGGGGACCCAGTACTTC	CASSWGTQYF
-	TRBJ1-1	TRBV10-3	-	TGTGCCATCAGGGAGGACACTGAAGCTTTCTTT	CAIREDTEAFF
-	TRBJ1-2	TRBV18	-	TGTGCCAGCTCACCAGCCCGACAGATCACTAACTATGGCTACACCTTC	CASSPARQITNYGYTF
-	TRBJ2-1	TRBV20-1	-	TGCAGTGCTAGTAGGGGTACGGCCTACAATGAGCAGTTCTTC	CSASRGTAYNEQFF
-	TRBJ2-2	TRBV5-1	-	TGCGCCAGCAGCTTGAGCCAGGTGAACACCGGGGAGCTGTTTTTT	CASSLSQVNTGELFF
-	TRBJ2-7	TRBV9	-	TGTGCCAGCAGCGTAGGTGAAGCGAGCTCCTACGAGCAGTACTTC	CASSVGEASSYEQYF
TRBD2	TRBJ2-3	TRBV10-3	once	TGTGCCATCAAGGCGGGAGGGCCAGATACGCAGTATTTT	CAIKAGGPDTQYF
TRBD2	TRBJ2-1	TRBV9	-	TGTGCCAGCAGCGGACAGCGGGAGGCCTACAATGAGCAGTTCTTC	CASSGQREAYNEQFF
-	TRBJ2-1	TRBV10-3	-	TGTGCCATCAGTGATGTGTTCAGCGAGCGGAGCTCCTACAATGAGCAGTTCTTC	CAISDVFSERSSYNEQFF
TRBD1	TRBJ2-3	TRBV2	-	TGTGCCAGCAGGGGGCAGGGGGCACCGGATACGCAGTATTTT	CASRGQGAPDTQYF
TRBD1	TRBJ1-2	TRBV7-2	-	TGTGCCAGCAGCTTCGGACAGGGACCCAAACTTAACTATGGCTACACCTTC	CASSFGQGPKLNYGYTF
-	TRBJ2-7	TRBV7-8	-	TGTGCCAGCAGCCTCGCGGGGTCCGGGCAGTACTTC	CASSLAGSGQYF
TRBD2	TRBJ2-5	TRBV5-1	-	TGCGCCAGCAGTTCCGGGACTAGCGGGAGACTCCAAGAGACCCAGTACTTC	CASSSGTSGRLQETQYF
-	TRBJ1-1	TRBV6-5	medium-sized	TGTGCCAGCAGCTGGGGACAGAACACTGAAGCTTTCTTT	CASSWGQNTEAFF
-	TRBJ1-1	TRBV11-2	-	TGTGCCAGCAGCCAAGATAGGGTTTTCGGTGGGACTGAAGCTTTCTTT	CASSQDRVFGGTEAFF
TRBD1	TRBJ1-4	TRBV7-6	-	TGTGCCAGCAGCCCAGGGGGGGGCTTGGGTGAAAAACTGTTTTTT	CASSPGGGLGEKLFF
TRBD1	TRBJ2-6	TRBV14	-	TGTGCCAGCAGCCAACGACAGGGTCACTCTGGGGCCAACGTCCTGACTTTC	CASSQRQGHSGANVLTF
-	TRBJ1-1	TRBV7-3	-	TGTGCCAGCAGCTTGGCTCCGGGAATGAACACTGAAGCTTTCTTT	CASSLAPGMNTEAFF
-	TRBJ2-3	TRBV4-1	-	TGCGCCAGCAGCCAAGAGTCCAGCACAGATACGCAGTATTTT	CASSQESSTDTQYF
-	TRBJ1-1	TRBV28	-	TGTGCCAGCAGCCCACCCGACCCTGAAGCTTTCTTT	CASSPPDPEAFF
TRBD1	TRBJ1-2	TRBV14	-	TGTGCCAGCAGCCAAGCCGGAACAGGGGGCTATGGCTACACCTTC	CASSQAGTGGYGYTF
TRBD1	TRBJ2-3	TRBV30	-	TGTGCCTGGAGTAGGACAGGGTCTAGCACAGATACGCAGTATTTT	CAWSRTGSSTDTQYF
TRBD1	TRBJ1-6	TRBV18	-	TGTGCCAGCTCTCCGGGACAGGGTAATTCACCCCTCCACTTT	CASSPGQGNSPLHF
TRBD2	TRBJ2-3	TRBV7-3	-	TGTGCCAGCAGCTTAACAAGGACTAGCGGAGATACGCAGTATTTT	CASSLTRTSGDTQYF
-	TRBJ2-5	TRBV12-5	once	TGTGCTAGTGGTCCTCAAGAGACCCAGTACTTC	CASGPQETQYF
-	TRBJ2-7	TRBV10-3	-	TGTGCCATCAGTGATATCCACAGCTCCCACGAGCAGTACTTC	CAISDIHSSHEQYF
-	TRBJ1-1	TRBV10-3	-	TGTGCCATCAGTGAGTCCGGCAGGAGGAACACTGAAGCTTTCTTT	CAISESGRRNTEAFF
-	TRBJ1-2	TRBV18	-	TGTGCCAGCTCACCATCAGGGACGTATGGCTACACCTTC	CASSPSGTYGYTF
-	TRBJ2-3	TRBV11-1	-	TGTGCCAGCAGCCCGTCTAGCACAGATACGCAGTATTTT	CASSPSSTDTQYF
TRBD1	TRBJ1-2	TRBV7-2	-	TGTGCCAGCATAACCAGGACAGGGACCGATGGCTACACCTTC	CASITRTGTDGYTF
TRBD2	TRBJ2-5	TRBV5-1	-	TGCGCCAGCAGCGAGGGACTAGCGTTCCGACAGGAGACCCAGTACTTC	CASSEGLAFRQETQYF
TRBD2	TRBJ2-2	TRBV25-1	-	TGTGCCAGCAGTGTTTCTAGCGGGGGCCCAAACACCGGGGAGCTGTTTTTT	CASSVSSGGPNTGELFF
TRBD2	TRBJ2-1	TRBV5-4	-	TGTGCCAGCAGCTCCCGACTAGCGGGAGACAATGAGCAGTTCTTC	CASSSRLAGDNEQFF
-	TRBJ1-1	TRBV3-1/TRBV3-2	-	TGTGCCAGCAATTACGGAGGGGAGGGCTTCACTGAAGCTTTCTTT	CASNYGGEGFTEAFF
-	TRBJ1-4	TRBV29-1	-	TGCAGCGTCGGAACAATGGCTGCAACTAATGAAAAACTGTTTTTT	CSVGTMAATNEKLFF
-	TRBJ1-2	TRBV4-1	-	TGCGCCAGCAGCCAAGATAATCCACCCGACTATGGCTACACCTTC	CASSQDNPPDYGYTF
-	TRBJ2-1	TRBV7-9	-	TGTGCCAGCAGCCTGCTTGAGCAGTTCTTC	CASSLLEQFF
-	TRBJ2-6	TRBV13	-	TGTGCCAGCAGCCGAGGCTGGGCCTCTGGGGCCAACGTCCTGACTTTC	CASSRGWASGANVLTF
-	TRBJ2-3	TRBV25-1	-	TGTGCCAGCAGTGTAAGCTGGGGGACAGATACGCAGTATTTT	CASSVSWGTDTQYF
TRBD1	TRBJ2-1	TRBV10-3	-	TGTGCCATCAGACCCCCAAACCCCGGGACAGGGTTCAATGAGCAGTTCTTC	CAIRPPNPGTGFNEQFF